A single sample gave rise to the 23 T cell receptor beta chains below, sequenced in a study of blood T cell repertoires in COVID-19. Produced via immunoSEQ multiplex PCR; TCRdb's table is partial and in-frame only. The table records about 180,000 clones, 84% of them present only once. The source material was peripheral blood. The receptor source for this set is a man between 18 and 29 years old with active or convalescent COVID-19.

The chain carries TRBV24-1 and TRBJ2-1; 11 nucleotides match TRBD1. Germline CDR1 KGHDR, CDR2 SFDVKD. J gave up 8 bases and V 2 bases, and 1 base lay outside the gene matches. The CDR3 runs to 14 residues. CDR3 DNA: TGTGCCACCAGTGATTGGACAGGGGGCGATGAGCAGTTCTTC. This sequence encodes CATSDWTGGDEQFF.

The gene calls are TRBV11-3 and TRBJ2-1; 12 bases match TRBD1. Germline CDR1 SGHNT, CDR2 YENEEA. V lost 5 bases, J lost 7 bases, and 18 bases stayed unmatched. The CDR3 is 19 residues long. In nucleotides, the CDR3 is TGTGCCAGCAGCAGGTCGTACGGGACAGGGGGCGATTCTCGGAATGAGCAGTTCTTC. Translating it yields CASSRSYGTGGDSRNEQFF. The whole variable domain, remainder taken from reference TRBV11-3 and TRBJ2-1, is EAGVVQSPRYKIIEKKQPVAFWCNPISGHNTLYWYLQNLGQGPELLIRYENEEAVDDSQLPKDRFSAERLKGVDSTLKIQPAELGDSAVYLCASSRSYGTGGDSRNEQFFGPGTRLTVL.

This clone was seen a single time. V gene TRBV3-1 (or the pseudogene TRBV3-2) combines with J gene TRBJ2-5; D perhaps matches TRBD2 (6 bases). Trimming shortened V by 7 bases and J by 6 bases, and 21 bases separated the two germline ends. The CDR3 loop spans 15 amino acids. Per the germline V gene, CDR1 is LGHDT and CDR2 is YNNKEL (reference sequence). The CDR3 protein is CASTLWNGGAKTQYF. The CDR3 nucleotides are TGTGCCAGCACCCTTTGGAACGGGGGTGCAAAGACCCAGTACTTC.

This chain uses TRBV3-1 (or the pseudogene TRBV3-2) with TRBJ2-1; D unresolved. V lost 1 base and J 8 bases, leaving 9 bases between the germline ends. The CDR3 has 13 amino acids. CDR1 and CDR2 (germline): LGHDT, YNNKEL (reference sequence). CDR3 DNA: TGTGCCAGCAGCCAAGCGCCCGCGGATGAGCAGTTCTTC. Its translation is CASSQAPADEQFF.

This clone was observed a few times. The V and J genes are TRBV28 and TRBJ1-1, with 7 bases aligning to TRBD1. This CDR3 is built from 15 residues. V lost 3 bases and J lost 0; bases outside the gene matches: 4. Germline CDR1 reads MDHEN; CDR2 reads SYDVKM. The DNA of the CDR3 is TGTGCCAGCAGTTTCCCACAGGGGATGAACACTGAAGCTTTCTTT. It codes for CASSFPQGMNTEAFF.

V gene TRBV3-1 (or the pseudogene TRBV3-2) combines with J gene TRBJ2-5; D is possibly TRBD2 (6 bases). CDR3 size: 15 residues. CDR1 LGHDT and CDR2 YNNKEL come from the germline V gene (reference sequence). The V end was cut by 3 bases, the J end by 1 base, with 12 bases between. The CDR3 protein is CASSHLAIRQETQYF. The CDR3 DNA follows: TGTGCCAGCAGCCACCTAGCGATCCGCCAAGAGACCCAGTACTTC.

The V call is TRBV14, the J call TRBJ2-1; D unresolved. The CDR3 totals 18 residues. The germline V gene encodes CDR1 SGHDN and CDR2 FVKESK. Trimming removed 3 bases from V and 0 bases from J, with 18 bases in between. CDR3 bases: TGTGCCAGCAGCCAGGGTAGTTTGGCGGTATACTCCTACAATGAGCAGTTCTTC. Its translation: CASSQGSLAVYSYNEQFF. Combining the CDR3 with reference TRBV14 and TRBJ2-1 gives the whole variable domain EAGVTQFPSHSVIEKGQTVTLRCDPISGHDNLYWYRRVMGKEIKFLLHFVKESKQDESGMPNNRFLAERTGGTYSTLKVQPAELEDSGVYFCASSQGSLAVYSYNEQFFGPGTRLTVL.

The V and J genes are TRBV7-3 and TRBJ2-5; 13 positions agree with TRBD2. The CDR3 spans 19 residues. Unmatched junction bases numbered 20, after V lost 9 bases and J lost 4 bases. Per germline, CDR1 SGHTA and CDR2 FQGTGA. This CDR3 reads CASPYTGTSGNLDRETQYF. The CDR3 nucleotides are TGTGCCAGTCCTTATACCGGGACTAGCGGGAATTTGGATAGAGAGACCCAGTACTTC.

For this clone: The same CDR3 also results from other DNA sequences found in this sample. The chain joins TRBV7-9 to TRBJ1-1; D gene unclear. The germline V gene has CDR1 SEHNR and CDR2 FQNEAQ (reference sequence). The germline V and J ends were trimmed by 3 bases and 3 bases, with 8 bases remaining between them. CDR3 length equals 13 residues. The CDR3 bases are TGTGCCAGCAGCTTGGCCGGAGACACTGAAGCTTTCTTT. Translating it yields CASSLAGDTEAFF.

The chain uses TRBV7-2 and TRBJ2-7, with TRBD1 as a possible D gene (5 bases). The CDR3 has 14 amino acids. Germline loops: CDR1 SGHTA, CDR2 FQGNSA. Trimming pared 2 bases from V and 5 bases from J, leaving 13 bases between. CDR3 bases: TGTGCCAGCAGCTTAAATCGCAGGGCCAACGAGCAGTACTTC. Its translation: CASSLNRRANEQYF.

This rearrangement joins TRBV11-2 to TRBJ2-7, with TRBD2 matching 8 bases. CDR3 length: 15 residues. Trimming took 7 bases from V and 2 from J; bases not matched to a gene: 10. Germline CDR1 SGHAT, CDR2 FQNNGV. CDR3: CASTLGFSGAYEQYF. The CDR3 region has the DNA TGTGCCAGCACCCTGGGATTTAGCGGGGCCTACGAGCAGTACTTC.

The chain employs TRBV11-2 and TRBJ1-2; D might be TRBD1 (6 bases). Trimming stripped 5 bases from V and 7 bases from J, with 23 bases between. Germline V gene lookup returns CDR1 SGHAT and CDR2 FQNNGV. The CDR3 covers 16 residues. The CDR3 sequence is CASSALGATGEGGYTF. The CDR3 DNA reads as TGTGCCAGCAGCGCCCTGGGGGCTACCGGTGAGGGTGGCTACACCTTC.

The chain links TRBV15 to TRBJ1-1, with D possibly matching TRBD1 (6 bases). Between the trimmed V and J ends, which lost 3 bases and 0 bases, there was a span of 8 bases. This CDR3 has 14 residues. The germline V gene encodes CDR1 LNHNV and CDR2 YYDKDF (reference sequence). The CDR3: CATSSDRLNTEAFF. The CDR3 bases are TGTGCCACCAGCAGTGACAGGTTGAACACTGAAGCTTTCTTT.

The genes are TRBV4-1 and TRBJ1-6, with D uncertain. The germline V gene encodes CDR1 MGHRA and CDR2 YSYEKL. Trimming stripped 3 bases from V and 0 bases from J, with 15 bases between. The CDR3 is 18 residues long. The CDR3 loop reads CASSHQSGGRSYNSPLHF. The CDR3 nucleotides are TGCGCCAGCAGCCACCAATCCGGAGGGCGCTCCTATAATTCACCCCTCCACTTT.

The chain has TRBV6-2 or TRBV6-3 and TRBJ2-7, with 9 positions matching TRBD1. CDR3 length: 13 residues. Germline CDR1 reads MNHEY; CDR2 reads SVGEGT. V lost 5 bases and J lost 5; bases outside the gene matches: 4. For the CDR3, the DNA is TGTGCCAGCAGTGGGACAGGGTTCGACGAGCAGTACTTC. It specifies CASSGTGFDEQYF.

The V call is TRBV29-1, the J call TRBJ1-3; D is unclear. Trimming took off 0 bases at V and 2 bases at J, with 5 bases between the two ends. Germline CDR1 is SQVTM and CDR2 is ANQGSEA. CDR3 length equals 13 residues. This chain's CDR3 is CSVEETTGNTIYF. In DNA, the CDR3 is TGCAGCGTTGAAGAGACAACTGGAAACACCATATATTTT.

The J gene is TRBJ2-7, the V gene TRBV18, with D perhaps matching TRBD1 (6 bases). Germline loops: CDR1 KGHSH, CDR2 LQKENI. V was pared by 3 bases and J by 2 bases, with 17 bases between. The CDR3 covers 16 residues. The CDR3 loop is CASSPRGGGPAYEQYF. CDR3 DNA sequence: TGTGCCAGCTCACCCCGAGGTGGGGGCCCAGCCTACGAGCAGTACTTC.

This chain connects TRBV11-3 to TRBJ2-7; TRBD1 aligns across 12 bases. The CDR3 spans 19 residues. J lost 2 bases, V lost 1 base, and 12 bases had no gene match. Germline V lookup: CDR1 SGHNT, CDR2 YENEEA. CDR3 in amino acids: CASSLVRDRGRPVPYEQYF. The CDR3 DNA follows: TGTGCCAGCAGCTTAGTCAGGGACAGGGGGCGCCCCGTTCCCTACGAGCAGTACTTC. The full variable domain, its missing parts supplied by reference TRBV11-3 and TRBJ2-7, is EAGVVQSPRYKIIEKKQPVAFWCNPISGHNTLYWYLQNLGQGPELLIRYENEEAVDDSQLPKDRFSAERLKGVDSTLKIQPAELGDSAVYLCASSLVRDRGRPVPYEQYFGPGTRLTVT.

This clone was seen a few times. The chain carries TRBV19 and TRBJ2-3; 8 bases align to TRBD1. The CDR3 sequence is 15 residues long. Germline CDR1 LNHDA, CDR2 SQIVND (reference sequence). V lost 7 bases and J lost 4; bases outside the gene matches: 10. The CDR3 loop is CASKTQQGGADTQYF. In DNA form, the CDR3 reads TGTGCCAGTAAAACCCAACAGGGGGGAGCAGATACGCAGTATTTT.

V is TRBV19 and J is TRBJ2-7; TRBD1 matches at 9 bases. This CDR3 comprises 15 residues. The J segment lost 4 bases and the V segment lost 3 bases, leaving 7 bases of the junction unmatched. CDR1 LNHDA and CDR2 SQIVND come from the germline V gene (reference sequence). CDR3: CASSILGTGLYEQYF. CDR3 in DNA: TGTGCCAGTAGTATCCTAGGGACAGGGCTGTACGAGCAGTACTTC.

This chain links TRBV14 with TRBJ2-7; possible D gene TRBD1, 6 bases. The CDR3 length is 15 residues. Germline values: CDR1 SGHDN, CDR2 FVKESK. V gave up 1 base and J gave up 6 bases, with 16 bases separating them. CDR3 coding DNA: TGTGCCAGCAGCCAAGTGGCAGGGGTCACGCTCGAGCAGTACTTC. The encoded protein is CASSQVAGVTLEQYF.

The CDR3: CASKFGLGSMTYEQYF. CDR3 DNA: TGCGCCAGCAAGTTCGGGCTGGGGAGTATGACCTACGAGCAGTACTTC. The V call is TRBV5-1, the J call TRBJ2-7, with D possibly TRBD2 on 5 matching bases. This CDR3 comprises 16 residues. Deletions cut 6 bases from V and 2 bases from J, with 21 bases between. Germline CDR1 is SGHRS and CDR2 is YFSETQ.

V and J are TRBV7-9 and TRBJ2-7; maybe TRBD1 (5 bases). V was clipped by 1 base and J by 2 bases, with 9 bases between them. The CDR3 has 14 residues. The germline V gene encodes CDR1 SEHNR and CDR2 FQNEAQ (reference sequence). CDR3 sequence (DNA): TGTGCCAGCAGCTTAGGAGACAGAACCTACGAGCAGTACTTC. This translates into CASSLGDRTYEQYF.